The next 17 T cell receptor beta chains were all read from a single sample in a study of early T cells in non-severe SARS-CoV-2 infection. TCRdb passed the 5' RACE reads through MiXCR, listing each CDR3 protein once. The sample lists 25,000 to 35,000 distinct CDR3 sequences, about 6.6% occurring once. This specimen consisted of whole blood, obtained at baseline. The receptor set was obtained from an adult who was a healthcare worker with PCR-confirmed SARS-CoV-2 infection or an uninfected control (not recorded which).

This clonotype was seen at least ten times. The J gene is TRBJ2-7, the V gene TRBV6-2 or TRBV6-3, with 10 positions matching TRBD1. Trimming cost V 2 bases and J 4 bases; bases outside gene matches: 8. The V gene's germline CDR1 is MNHEY and CDR2 SVGEGT. This CDR3 spans 16 amino acids. As DNA, the CDR3 is TGTGCCAGCAGTTACCCCACCTTGGGACAGGGGTACGAGCAGTACTTC. Translating it yields CASSYPTLGQGYEQYF.

This clonotype was seen repeatedly, ten times or more. The rearrangement joins TRBV5-4 to TRBJ2-7; D possibly matches TRBD1 or TRBD2 (6 bases each). Germline values: CDR1 SGHNT, CDR2 YYREEE (reference sequence). With 4 bases removed from V and 4 bases from J, the gap between germline ends came to 9 bases. The CDR3 is made up of 12 amino acids. CDR3 loop: CASSAGQYEQYF. CDR3 nucleotide sequence: TGTGCCAGCAGCGCGGGACAATACGAGCAGTACTTC. Supplemented by reference TRBV5-4 and TRBJ2-7, the full variable domain reads ETGVTQSPTHLIKTRGQQVTLRCSSQSGHNTVSWYQQALGQGPQFIFQYYREEENGRGNFPPRFSGLQFPNYSSELNVNALELDDSALYLCASSAGQYEQYFGPGTRLTVT.

The table lists this clonotype with a few counts. The chain combines TRBV7-8 with TRBJ2-7; D is possibly TRBD1 or TRBD2 (5 bases each). Looked up from germline, CDR1 is SGHVS and CDR2 is FQNEAQ. Trimming took 5 bases from V and 3 from J, leaving 14 bases between them. The CDR3 extends over 14 amino acids. CDR3 region: CASSHQRGDYEQYF. CDR3 DNA sequence: TGTGCCAGCAGCCATCAAAGGGGAGACTACGAGCAGTACTTC.

In its sample, this clonotype was seen many times. This chain uses TRBV20-1 with TRBJ1-2; 10 bases agree with TRBD1. Per germline, CDR1 DFQATT and CDR2 SNEGSKA (reference sequence). The CDR3 runs 14 residues. With 2 bases clipped from V and 3 bases from J, the junction kept 3 bases outside the gene matches. The CDR3: CSARRGTGDYGYTF. CDR3 nucleotides: TGCAGTGCTAGAAGAGGGACAGGGGACTATGGCTACACCTTC.

This clonotype was picked up many times. The chain's CDR3 is CSASAGTSGRALGEQYF. The CDR3, as DNA: TGCAGTGCTAGCGCCGGGACTAGCGGGAGGGCCTTGGGCGAGCAGTACTTC. This chain links TRBV20-1 with TRBJ2-7, with 16 bases that match TRBD2. The CDR3 has 17 residues. With V trimmed by 3 bases and J by 6 bases, 11 bases remained unmatched. Per germline, CDR1 DFQATT and CDR2 SNEGSKA (reference sequence).

This clonotype was counted ten times or more. The V call is TRBV3-1, the J call TRBJ2-6; no reliable D call. The V gene's germline CDR1 is LGHDT and CDR2 YNNKEL (reference sequence). The CDR3 has 17 residues. Trimming removed 0 bases from V and 0 bases from J, with 9 bases in between. CDR3 nucleotide sequence: TGTGCCAGCAGCCAAGATCTGACCAACTCTGGGGCCAACGTCCTGACTTTC. Its protein is CASSQDLTNSGANVLTF.

Many counts were recorded for this clonotype. J is TRBJ2-1 and V is TRBV30; no definite D call. V gave up 3 bases and J gave up 4 bases, with 13 bases separating them. CDR1 is GTSNPN, CDR2 SVGIG, per germline (reference sequence). CDR3 size: 14 residues. CDR3: CAWSDLYLYNEQFF. The CDR3 DNA sequence: TGTGCCTGGAGCGACTTATACCTATACAATGAGCAGTTCTTC.

This clonotype came up a few times. The chain is built from TRBV3-1 and TRBJ2-5; D possibly corresponds to TRBD1 (6 bases). The germline V and J ends were trimmed by 3 bases and 5 bases, with 10 bases remaining between them. There are 13 residues in the CDR3. Germline V gene lookup returns CDR1 LGHDT and CDR2 YNNKEL (reference sequence). The CDR3 DNA is TGTGCCAGCAGCCAGGGGGCCCGGGAGACCCAGTACTTC. Protein: CASSQGARETQYF.

There are many counts of this clonotype. CDR3 loop: CASSLSQETQYF. CDR3 coding DNA: TGCGCCAGCAGCTTATCCCAAGAGACCCAGTACTTC. The genes are TRBV5-1 and TRBJ2-5; D uncertain. The CDR3 covers 12 residues. Germline V CDR1 and CDR2: SGHRS, YFSETQ. Trimming took off 2 bases at V and 1 base at J, with 3 bases between the two ends.

In its sample, this clonotype was seen many times. This chain connects TRBV30 to TRBJ2-3; D possibly corresponds to TRBD2 (5 bases). This CDR3 has 14 amino acids. The V gene lost 0 bases and the J gene lost 4 bases, with 11 bases spanning the gap. Germline V CDR1 and CDR2: GTSNPN, SVGIG (reference sequence). CDR3 loop: CAWSVRRGADTQYF. The CDR3 DNA is TGTGCCTGGAGTGTACGTCGGGGAGCAGATACGCAGTATTTT.

The chain uses TRBV12-3 or TRBV12-4 and TRBJ2-6; 11 positions match TRBD1. With V trimmed by 5 bases and J by 4 bases, 7 bases remained unmatched. The length of the CDR3 is 17 residues. CDR3 loop: CASSPGQGVSGANVLTF. CDR3 DNA sequence: TGTGCCAGCAGTCCGGGACAGGGGGTCTCCGGGGCCAACGTCCTGACTTTC.

The table lists this clonotype with many counts. The V call is TRBV9, the J call TRBJ1-1, with TRBD1 matching over 8 bases. There are 14 residues in the CDR3. Losses at the gene ends were 5 bases for V and 1 base for J; bases not matched to a gene: 4. Germline V lookup: CDR1 SGDLS, CDR2 YYNGEE. In DNA, the CDR3 is TGTGCCAGCAGGCCTGGACAGGGGAACACTGAAGCTTTCTTT. This codes for CASRPGQGNTEAFF.

This clonotype was observed at least ten times. The V and J genes are TRBV6-2 or TRBV6-3 and TRBJ2-5; 7 bases fit TRBD1. The CDR3 has 16 amino acids. V lost 5 bases to trimming and J lost 1 base; unmatched junction nucleotides: 10. Germline V gene lookup returns CDR1 MNHEY and CDR2 SVGEGT. In nucleotides, the CDR3 is TGTGCCAGCAGTCCCCTCACTTCAGGGGGCCAAGAGACCCAGTACTTC. This gives the protein CASSPLTSGGQETQYF.

The chain joins TRBV28 to TRBJ1-3; D call uncertain. Germline CDR1 and CDR2: MDHEN and SYDVKM. Trimming shortened V by 4 bases and J by 4 bases, and 17 bases separated the two germline ends. The CDR3 extends over 16 amino acids. The CDR3 region is CASSSPSGVRGNTIYF. In DNA, the CDR3 is TGTGCCAGCAGTTCGCCTAGCGGGGTGCGAGGAAACACCATATATTTT. Full variable domain (missing parts from reference TRBV28 and TRBJ1-3): DVKVTQSSRYLVKRTGEKVFLECVQDMDHENMFWYRQDPGLGLRLIYFSYDVKMKEKGDIPEGYSVSREKKERFSLILESASTNQTSMYLCASSSPSGVRGNTIYFGEGSWLTVV.

The sample holds many counts of this clonotype. The rearrangement joins TRBV12-3 or TRBV12-4 to TRBJ2-7, with TRBD2 matching over 10 bases. Trimming removed 3 bases from V and 5 bases from J; junction bases left unmatched: 4. The CDR3 sequence is 14 residues long. CDR3 loop: CASSFSGRDHEQYF. CDR3 DNA: TGTGCCAGCAGTTTCAGCGGGAGGGATCACGAGCAGTACTTC.

Ten or more counts support this clonotype. The chain recombines TRBV6-1 with TRBJ1-4; D is possibly TRBD1 (5 bases). Trimming took off 10 bases at V and 6 bases at J, with 18 bases between the two ends. Germline V lookup: CDR1 MNHNS, CDR2 SASEGT. The CDR3 has 14 residues. CDR3 nucleotides: TGTGCCACCCGGGTGGGGGGTAACTATGAAAAACTGTTTTTT. Protein sequence: CATRVGGNYEKLFF.

A few counts support this clonotype. The CDR3 DNA follows: TGCGCCAGCAGCCCCGGAAGTGGACTAGCGGGGGGTAGGCAAGAGACCCAGTACTTC. It yields the protein CASSPGSGLAGGRQETQYF. The chain carries TRBV4-3 and TRBJ2-5; 14 bases map to TRBD2. The CDR3 loop spans 19 amino acids. V shed 4 bases and J 2 bases; nucleotides not matched to a gene: 12. Germline assignment: CDR1 LGHNA and CDR2 YSLEER.